A selection of T cell receptor beta chains follows, all from one sample in a study of CD8+ T cells in alopecia areata. Generated by immunoSEQ multiplex PCR, the TCRdb table keeps only in-frame clones and is missing some. The sample consists of a few hundred thousand clones, just over 55% of them appearing once. The specimen was CD8+ T cells sorted from blood. The receptor set was obtained from a human donor in good health. The CDR3 runs from the conserved cysteine through the conserved F or W. A D gene is named only where the DNA matches it firmly. Size is omitted from some rows. Given values are once, few, many or a class for expanded clones.

.,TRBV27,.,TRBJ1-6,TGTGCCAGCAGTCTAAGTATAGGTTCACCCCTCCACTTT,CASSLSIGSPLHF
.,TRBV29-1,.,TRBJ2-7,TGCAGCGTTGAAGATCCGGGGTACGAGCAGTACTTC,CSVEDPGYEQYF
.,TRBV27,.,TRBJ2-3,TGTGCCAGCAGTTTATCGAATGGGCTCTCAGATACGCAGTATTTT,CASSLSNGLSDTQYF
.,TRBV5-4,.,TRBJ1-6,TGTGCCAGCAGCTTGATAGGGGCGGGGGTCATTTCACCCCTCCACTTT,CASSLIGAGVISPLHF
.,TRBV19,.,TRBJ1-5,TGTGCCAGTAGCCGGGGGATAGGGGATCAGCCCCAGCATTTT,CASSRGIGDQPQHF
.,TRBV29-1,TRBD1,TRBJ2-7,TGCAGCGTTTCCACCGGGACAGGGAGCCACGAGCAGTACTTC,CSVSTGTGSHEQYF
.,TRBV9,.,TRBJ2-7,TGTGCCAGCAGCGTGGACATTGCCTACGAGCAGTACTTC,CASSVDIAYEQYF
.,TRBV7-9,.,TRBJ2-4,TGTGCCAGCAGCCTGGGGACAACGCTAGCCAAAAACATTCAGTACTTC,CASSLGTTLAKNIQYF
.,TRBV30,.,TRBJ1-2,TGTGCCTGGAGTGTACCCCCGGCAGGGCCAGACTATGGCTACACCTTC,CAWSVPPAGPDYGYTF
once,TRBV11-2,.,TRBJ2-7,TGTGCCAGCAGCTTTGGTCCCGGCTCCTACGAGCAGTACTTC,CASSFGPGSYEQYF
.,TRBV28,.,TRBJ1-2,TGTGCCAGCAGTTTTTATGGTCACCCACAGGACCCTAACTATGGCTACACCTTC,CASSFYGHPQDPNYGYTF
.,TRBV25-1,.,TRBJ2-5,TGTGCCAGCAGTGAATGGGGCTCGGAGACCCAGTACTTC,CASSEWGSETQYF
.,TRBV13,.,TRBJ1-1,TGTGCCAGCAGGATCGTTGGGGGTCTGGACACTGAAGCTTTCTTT,CASRIVGGLDTEAFF
.,TRBV27,.,TRBJ1-5,TGTGCCAGCAGTTTAACCGGGCCCCTAGGACCCCAGCATTTT,CASSLTGPLGPQHF
once,TRBV4-1,.,TRBJ2-1,TGCGCCAGCAGCCAAGAGGGCTACCCCTTAGGCTCCTACAATGAGCAGTTCTTC,CASSQEGYPLGSYNEQFF
.,TRBV4-1,.,TRBJ1-2,TGCGCCAGCAGTCCGGCCCCCGAACCGACAGCTAACTATGGCTACACCTTC,CASSPAPEPTANYGYTF
.,TRBV6-5,.,TRBJ1-1,TGTGCCAGCAGACCAGGGAACACTGAAGCTTTCTTT,CASRPGNTEAFF
few,TRBV19,TRBD2,TRBJ2-3,TGTGCCAGTAGTCCCTGGACTAGCGAGGGCACAGATACGCAGTATTTT,CASSPWTSEGTDTQYF
many,TRBV19,.,TRBJ1-1,TGTGCCAGTCTTATACGGGGGCACGACAACACTGAAGCTTTCTTT,CASLIRGHDNTEAFF
.,TRBV9,TRBD1,TRBJ1-2,TGTGCCAGCAGCCCTTCCGGGACAGCTAACTATGGCTACACCTTC,CASSPSGTANYGYTF
few,TRBV27,.,TRBJ2-7,TGTGCCAGCAGTTGGGGATACGAGCAGTACTTC,CASSWGYEQYF
.,TRBV13,TRBD2,TRBJ2-1,TGTGCCAGCAGCTTAGGCACTAGCGGGGCGGTTGAGCAGTTCTTC,CASSLGTSGAVEQFF
.,TRBV5-1,TRBD1,TRBJ1-2,TGCGCCAGCAGCTTGCTGCAGGGGGCCGAAGGCTACACCTTC,CASSLLQGAEGYTF
.,TRBV4-1,.,TRBJ1-1,TGCGCCAGCAGCCGGGAACAGACGAACACTGAAGCTTTCTTT,CASSREQTNTEAFF
few,TRBV27,.,TRBJ2-7,TGTGCCAGCAGTTTGACAGGAGCCTACGAGCAGTACTTC,CASSLTGAYEQYF
.,TRBV9,.,TRBJ1-2,TGTGCCAGCAGCGTTGGCGGCTACACCTTC,CASSVGGYTF
few,TRBV5-4,.,TRBJ1-5,TGTGCCAGCAGCTTGGACGTGGGAAAGGAGCCCCAGCATTTT,CASSLDVGKEPQHF
few,TRBV29-1,TRBD2,TRBJ2-1,TGCAGCGTCGAGGAAGCTAGCGGGGGTTCCTACAATGAGCAGTTCTTC,CSVEEASGGSYNEQFF
once,TRBV4-1,TRBD2,TRBJ2-7,TGCGCCAGCAGCCAGGGTGGGGGTAGCGGGGGTATCGAGCAGTACTTC,CASSQGGGSGGIEQYF
.,TRBV5-4,.,TRBJ1-1,TGTGCCAGCAGCAGATCCTCGGAAAACACTTGGGCTTTCTTT,CASSRSSENTWAFF
.,TRBV5-4,.,TRBJ1-2,TGTGCCAGCACATATTTTCAAGACCTTCCCGTGGGCTATGGCTACACCTTC,CASTYFQDLPVGYGYTF